These 28 T cell receptor beta chains were sequenced from one sample in a study of cytomegalovirus exposure and HLA in healthy donors. PCR involved 60 Vbeta and 13 Jbeta primers. Profiling relied on immunoSEQ multiplex PCR, and the TCRdb table lists in-frame clones only, not all of them. The repertoire has approximately 92,000 clones, 81% of them found once; the top ten carry approximately 1.2%. Sequencing was done on a sample of PBMCs. The receptors derive from a girl aged 2 to 10 in good health and CMV-seropositive.

This clone was recorded once. The chain links TRBV29-1 to TRBJ2-7; tentatively, D is TRBD1 (5 bases). The CDR3 consists of 12 residues. Germline CDR1 reads SQVTM; CDR2 reads ANQGSEA. Trimming took 4 bases from V and 4 from J, leaving 11 bases between them. CDR3 loop: CSVVTQGYEQYF. CDR3 bases: TGCAGCGTTGTCACCCAGGGTTACGAGCAGTACTTC.

The chain couples TRBV19 to TRBJ2-1; 10 nucleotides agree with TRBD2. The J segment lost 0 bases and the V segment lost 4 bases, leaving 6 bases of the junction unmatched. The CDR3 consists of 17 residues. Germline-derived CDR1 and CDR2 are LNHDA and SQIVND (reference sequence). CDR3 nucleotide sequence: TGTGCCAGTAGTACGAGACTAGCGGGTAGCTCCTACAATGAGCAGTTCTTC. Translation gives CASSTRLAGSSYNEQFF. Full variable domain (rest looked up from reference TRBV19 and TRBJ2-1): DGGITQSPKYLFRKEGQNVTLSCEQNLNHDAMYWYRQDPGQGLRLIYYSQIVNDFQKGDIAEGYSVSREKKESFPLTVTSAQKNPTAFYLCASSTRLAGSSYNEQFFGPGTRLTVL.

The V gene is TRBV29-1, the J gene TRBJ2-1, with 7 bases fitting TRBD2. J lost 7 bases, V lost 4 bases, and 7 bases had no gene match. Germline V lookup: CDR1 SQVTM, CDR2 ANQGSEA. This CDR3 has 13 amino acids. The CDR3 region is CSVGGGSQNEQFF. As DNA, the CDR3 is TGCAGCGTTGGAGGCGGGAGTCAGAATGAGCAGTTCTTC.

V is TRBV25-1 and J is TRBJ2-1; D perhaps matches TRBD2 (6 bases). Looked up from germline, CDR1 is MGHDK and CDR2 is SYGVNS. Trimming removed 6 bases at V and 8 bases at J, with 11 bases between. This CDR3 spans 12 amino acids. CDR3 sequence: CASSGSFHEQFF. The CDR3 DNA is TGTGCCAGCAGCGGGAGTTTTCATGAGCAGTTCTTC.

V gene TRBV7-9 combines with J gene TRBJ1-2, with D perhaps matching TRBD1 (5 bases). Germline V gene lookup returns CDR1 SEHNR and CDR2 FQNEAQ (reference sequence). The CDR3 is 14 residues long. V lost 4 bases to trimming and J lost 1 base, with 10 bases between them. The CDR3 nucleotides read TGTGCCAGCAGCTCGGGACTCCTTAACTATGGCTACACCTTC. This encodes CASSSGLLNYGYTF.

This rearrangement joins TRBV5-6 to TRBJ1-2; no clear D gene. The length of the CDR3 is 11 residues. Germline V gene sequence: CDR1 SGHDT, CDR2 YYEEEE. V lost 2 bases to trimming and J lost 13 bases, with 12 bases between them. CDR3 coding DNA: TGTGCCAGCAGCTTTTGGAGGTACACCACCTTC. Its translation is CASSFWRYTTF. Drawing the rest from reference TRBV5-6 and TRBJ1-2, the complete variable domain is DAGVTQSPTHLIKTRGQQVTLRCSPKSGHDTVSWYQQALGQGPQFIFQYYEEEERQRGNFPDRFSGHQFPNYSSELNVNALLLGDSALYLCASSFWRYTTFGSGTRLTVV.

The chain carries TRBV2 and TRBJ1-5; TRBD1 is a possible D gene (6 bases). The V gene lost 7 bases and the J gene lost 2 bases, with 12 bases spanning the gap. CDR1 and CDR2 from the germline V gene are SNHLY and FYNNEI. This CDR3 has 14 residues. The CDR3 spells CASNERTGNQPQHF. CDR3 nucleotide sequence: TGTGCCAGCAACGAACGGACAGGCAATCAGCCCCAGCATTTT.

This clone is a singleton in its sample. The chain joins TRBV28 to TRBJ1-5; D is undetermined. The CDR3 is 13 amino acids. V was trimmed by 2 bases and J by 6 bases, leaving 8 bases between them. Per germline, CDR1 MDHEN and CDR2 SYDVKM. Here the CDR3 DNA reads TGTGCCAGCAGTTTAGGGGAGCTTCAGCCCCAGCATTTT. Protein sequence: CASSLGELQPQHF.

The rearrangement links TRBV25-1 to TRBJ2-3; TRBD2 agrees at 9 bases. Germline V CDR1 and CDR2: MGHDK, SYGVNS. The CDR3 has 16 residues. V gave up 6 bases and J gave up 5 bases; unmatched junction bases: 12. CDR3 in DNA: TGTGCCAGCAGGGGTTATAGCGGGAGTGGGGGAGATACGCAGTATTTT. It specifies CASRGYSGSGGDTQYF.

This chain joins TRBV30 and TRBJ1-5, with unresolved D. In germline, CDR1 is GTSNPN, CDR2 SVGIG (reference sequence). The CDR3 totals 12 residues. Trimming cost V 5 bases and J 7 bases, with 12 bases left between them. CDR3 coding DNA: TGTGCCTGGGAGGGTGGCGGGCAGCCCCAGCATTTT. It translates to CAWEGGGQPQHF.

This sequence joins TRBV6-1 and TRBJ1-5, with a weak D call TRBD1 (5 bases). This CDR3 has 14 residues. Germline loops: CDR1 MNHNS, CDR2 SASEGT. V lost 7 bases and J lost 5, with 15 bases in between. CDR3 loop: CASTQMWGDQPQHF. The CDR3 nucleotides are TGTGCCAGCACCCAAATGTGGGGGGATCAGCCCCAGCATTTT.

This clone was seen once. The chain couples TRBV4-1 to TRBJ1-2; 11 bases agree with TRBD1. This CDR3 spans 15 amino acids. Germline V lookup: CDR1 MGHRA, CDR2 YSYEKL. After removal of 5 bases from V and 6 bases from J, the junction contained 8 bases not matched to a gene. This CDR3 reads CASSYRTGGTDGYTF. The CDR3, as DNA: TGCGCCAGCAGCTATAGGACAGGGGGCACGGATGGCTACACCTTC.

This chain links TRBV5-1 with TRBJ2-2, with D perhaps matching TRBD2 (6 bases). Trimming left V 1 base short and J 4 bases short, with 11 bases between. The V gene's germline CDR1 is SGHRS and CDR2 YFSETQ. The CDR3 length is 15 residues. CDR3 coding DNA: TGCGCCAGCAGCTTGTCGCCGGGACTCACCGGGGAGCTGTTTTTT. Translating it yields CASSLSPGLTGELFF.

The V gene is TRBV7-9, the J gene TRBJ2-7; 8 nucleotides line up with TRBD1. J was trimmed by 3 bases and V by 0 bases; bases with no gene match: 7. The CDR3 has 16 amino acids. Per germline, CDR1 SEHNR and CDR2 FQNEAQ (reference sequence). This CDR3 is CASSLAAGGESYEQYF. The CDR3 bases are TGTGCCAGCAGCTTAGCTGCAGGGGGCGAGAGCTACGAGCAGTACTTC.

The rearrangement links TRBV5-4 to TRBJ1-1; D uncertain. There are 13 residues in the CDR3. Germline lookup yields CDR1 SGHNT and CDR2 YYREEE (reference sequence). V lost 2 bases to trimming and J lost 7 bases, with 12 bases between them. The CDR3 DNA reads TGTGCCAGCAGCTTCCCAGGACTCGGTGAAGCTTTCTTT. Translated: CASSFPGLGEAFF.

V usage is TRBV11-2 and J usage is TRBJ1-2, with D maybe TRBD1 (5 bases). CDR1 and CDR2 from the germline V gene are SGHAT and FQNNGV. The ends were cut back, 0 bases at V and 8 bases at J, with 19 bases in the middle. This CDR3 has 16 residues. The CDR3 protein is CASSLEVFSGVYGYTF. CDR3 DNA: TGTGCCAGCAGCTTAGAAGTTTTTTCGGGGGTCTACGGCTACACCTTC. The full variable domain, completed using reference TRBV11-2 and TRBJ1-2, is EAGVAQSPRYKIIEKRQSVAFWCNPISGHATLYWYQQILGQGPKLLIQFQNNGVVDDSQLPKDRFSAERLKGVDSTLKIQPAKLEDSAVYLCASSLEVFSGVYGYTFGSGTRLTVV.

V gene TRBV5-1 combines with J gene TRBJ2-7, with TRBD1 matching over 10 bases. This CDR3 has 15 amino acids. Trimming took 4 bases from V and 1 from J; bases not matched to a gene: 5. Germline CDR1 reads SGHRS; CDR2 reads YFSETQ. In nucleotides, the CDR3 is TGCGCCAGCAGCCTAGGACAGGGGGTTTCCTACGAGCAGTACTTC. Its translation: CASSLGQGVSYEQYF. Complete variable domain (other parts from reference TRBV5-1 and TRBJ2-7): KAGVTQTPRYLIKTRGQQVTLSCSPISGHRSVSWYQQTPGQGLQFLFEYFSETQRNKGNFPGRFSGRQFSNSRSEMNVSTLELGDSALYLCASSLGQGVSYEQYFGPGTRLTVT.

V usage is TRBV28 and J usage is TRBJ1-1; possibly TRBD1 for D (5 bases). The CDR3 is made up of 16 amino acids. Deletions cut 4 bases from V and 0 bases from J, with 15 bases between. Germline assignment: CDR1 MDHEN and CDR2 SYDVKM. The CDR3 DNA reads as TGTGCCAGCAGTTCATCCCTCCGGGGGTTGAACACTGAAGCTTTCTTT. Protein product: CASSSSLRGLNTEAFF.

On this clone itself: Compared with germline, one end of the junction differs, possibly owing to a read error. The rearrangement uses TRBV5-1 and TRBJ2-3; 9 positions match TRBD2. This CDR3 is 19 amino acids long. Germline CDR1 is SGHRS and CDR2 is YFSETQ. The CDR3 here is CASSLAASGKKPSTDMQYF. The CDR3 DNA sequence: TGCGCCAGCAGCTTGGCGGCTAGCGGGAAGAAACCTAGCACAGATATGCAGTATTTT.

The V call is TRBV6-5, the J call TRBJ1-4; a possible D gene is TRBD1 (6 bases). V lost 0 bases and J lost 8, with 10 bases in between. Germline-derived CDR1 and CDR2 are MNHEY and SVGAGI. CDR3 size: 14 residues. The CDR3 nucleotides read TGTGCCAGCAGTTACTCCCGGACAGTCGAAAAACTGTTTTTT. Translated, it gives CASSYSRTVEKLFF.

The chain has TRBV6-1 and TRBJ2-7, with D perhaps matching TRBD1 (6 bases). The CDR3 runs 14 residues. V was pared by 7 bases and J by 5 bases, with 18 bases between. CDR1 is MNHNS, CDR2 SASEGT, per germline. The CDR3, as DNA: TGTGCCAGCACCGGACAGTTATCGGTCCACGAGCAGTACTTC. It specifies CASTGQLSVHEQYF.

The chain couples TRBV28 to TRBJ2-2; 9 bases are shared with TRBD2. Germline loops: CDR1 MDHEN, CDR2 SYDVKM. J was trimmed by 5 bases and V by 8 bases; bases with no gene match: 12. The CDR3 spans 16 residues. CDR3 protein: CASQRASGIITGELFF. CDR3 DNA: TGTGCCAGCCAAAGGGCTAGCGGGATAATTACCGGGGAGCTGTTTTTT.

J is TRBJ2-2 and V is TRBV15; TRBD1 agrees at 7 bases. The CDR3 consists of 17 residues. Germline V CDR1 and CDR2: LNHNV, YYDKDF (reference sequence). Losses at the gene ends were 1 base for V and 0 bases for J; bases not matched to a gene: 5. The CDR3, as DNA: TGTGCCACCAGCAGAGTACCGGGACAGCCGAACACCGGGGAGCTGTTTTTT. Its translation: CATSRVPGQPNTGELFF.

The genes are TRBV9 and TRBJ2-1; 9 bases fit TRBD2. The V segment lost 0 bases and the J segment 4 bases; nucleotides outside the gene matches: 5. The CDR3 contains 16 residues. Per the germline V gene, CDR1 is SGDLS and CDR2 is YYNGEE. The CDR3 region is CASSVGWTSAYNEQFF. For the CDR3, the DNA is TGTGCCAGCAGCGTAGGTTGGACTAGCGCTTACAATGAGCAGTTCTTC.

This clone was found a few times. This rearrangement joins TRBV7-9 to TRBJ2-7, with D maybe TRBD1 (6 bases). V was trimmed by 5 bases and J by 2 bases, leaving 13 bases between them. The CDR3 loop spans 14 amino acids. The germline gives CDR1 SEHNR, CDR2 FQNEAQ (reference sequence). The CDR3 nucleotides are TGTGCCAGCAGCCTCCCGACAGGAACCTACGAGCAGTACTTC. Residues: CASSLPTGTYEQYF.

In its sample, this clone was seen a few times. The chain recombines TRBV7-9 with TRBJ1-1, with 8 bases that match TRBD1. The CDR3 length is 18 residues. Germline lookup yields CDR1 SEHNR and CDR2 FQNEAQ (reference sequence). After removal of 5 bases from V and 0 bases from J, the junction contained 14 bases not matched to a gene. Here the CDR3 DNA reads TGTGCCAGCAGCGCCAGGACAGGGCCTCGTTACATGAACACTGAAGCTTTCTTT. Protein sequence: CASSARTGPRYMNTEAFF.

This chain connects TRBV29-1 to TRBJ1-5, with 8 bases that match TRBD1. The CDR3 totals 11 residues. From germline, CDR1 is SQVTM and CDR2 ANQGSEA. V lost 6 bases, J lost 5 bases, and 0 bases stayed unmatched. CDR3 in DNA: TGCAGCGTGGACAGGGATCAGCCCCAGCATTTT. Its translation is CSVDRDQPQHF.

CDR3 nucleotides: TGTGCCAGCAGCGTAGAAGGACAGAATGGTGAAGCTTTCTTT. This encodes CASSVEGQNGEAFF. The V and J genes are TRBV9 and TRBJ1-1; D may be TRBD1 (6 bases). Germline lookup yields CDR1 SGDLS and CDR2 YYNGEE. V was shortened by 0 bases and J by 7 bases, with 13 bases between the two germline ends. This CDR3 contains 14 residues.